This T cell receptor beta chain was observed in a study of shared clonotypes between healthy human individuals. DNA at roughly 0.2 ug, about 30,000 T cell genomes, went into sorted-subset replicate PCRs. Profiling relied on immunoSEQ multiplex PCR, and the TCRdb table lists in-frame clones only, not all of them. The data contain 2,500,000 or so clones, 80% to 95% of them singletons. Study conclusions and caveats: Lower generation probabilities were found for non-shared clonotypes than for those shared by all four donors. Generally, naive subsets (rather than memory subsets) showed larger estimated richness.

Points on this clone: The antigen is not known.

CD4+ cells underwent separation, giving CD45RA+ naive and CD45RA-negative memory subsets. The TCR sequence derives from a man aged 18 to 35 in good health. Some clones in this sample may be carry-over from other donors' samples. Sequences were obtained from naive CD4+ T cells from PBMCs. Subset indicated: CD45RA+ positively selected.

The CDR3 region has the DNA TGTGCCAGCAGTCCCACCGGGACAGGGGACGATTTCTTT. It encodes CASSPTGTGDDFF. This sequence joins TRBV6-1 and TRBJ1-1; 10 bases fit TRBD1. The germline V gene has CDR1 MNHNS and CDR2 SASEGT. There are 13 residues in the CDR3. The ends lost 5 bases at V and 13 bases at J; junction bases unmatched: 10.